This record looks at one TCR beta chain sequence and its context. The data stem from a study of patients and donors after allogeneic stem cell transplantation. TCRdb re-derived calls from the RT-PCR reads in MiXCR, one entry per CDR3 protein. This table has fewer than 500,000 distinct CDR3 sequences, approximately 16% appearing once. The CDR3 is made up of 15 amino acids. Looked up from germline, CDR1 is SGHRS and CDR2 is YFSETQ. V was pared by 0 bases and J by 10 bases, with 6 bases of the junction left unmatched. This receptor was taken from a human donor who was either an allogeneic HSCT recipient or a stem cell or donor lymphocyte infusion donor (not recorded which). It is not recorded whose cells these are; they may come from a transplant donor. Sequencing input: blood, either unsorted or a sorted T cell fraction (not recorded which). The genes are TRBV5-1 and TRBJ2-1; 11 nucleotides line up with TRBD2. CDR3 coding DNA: TGCGCCAGCAGCTTGGGGAGACTAGCGGGGAAGGAGCAGTTCTTC. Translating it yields CASSLGRLAGKEQFF. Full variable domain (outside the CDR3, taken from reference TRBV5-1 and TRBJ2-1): KAGVTQTPRYLIKTRGQQVTLSCSPISGHRSVSWYQQTPGQGLQFLFEYFSETQRNKGNFPGRFSGRQFSNSRSEMNVSTLELGDSALYLCASSLGRLAGKEQFFGPGTRLTVL.